This paragraph reports one TCR beta chain. The samples, holding about 1-11 million cryopreserved PBMC, were thawed before DNA extraction was carried out. The data derive from a study of long-term antiretroviral therapy in people with HIV. Study details: Samples from the earliest time points predate the 2015 immediate-ART recommendation by about a decade.

Version v3.0 of the immunoSEQ assay ran at survey level. Data came from immunoSEQ multiplex PCR; TCRdb stores just in-frame clones and leaves some out. Seen here are about 18,000 clones, more than 80% observed once, and the top ten hold roughly 18%. This CDR3 contains 15 residues. Germline V gives CDR1 SGHRS, CDR2 YFSETQ. V was cut by 4 bases and J by 1 base, with 14 bases left in between. The TCR was taken from a woman under 30 with HIV. Material: unsorted PBMCs, obtained 0.6 years after starting antiretroviral therapy. The chain links TRBV5-1 to TRBJ1-2, with unresolved D. The CDR3, as DNA: TGCGCCAGCAGCCCGGGGAAGGGTGGTAACTATGGCTACACCTTC. This sequence encodes CASSPGKGGNYGYTF.